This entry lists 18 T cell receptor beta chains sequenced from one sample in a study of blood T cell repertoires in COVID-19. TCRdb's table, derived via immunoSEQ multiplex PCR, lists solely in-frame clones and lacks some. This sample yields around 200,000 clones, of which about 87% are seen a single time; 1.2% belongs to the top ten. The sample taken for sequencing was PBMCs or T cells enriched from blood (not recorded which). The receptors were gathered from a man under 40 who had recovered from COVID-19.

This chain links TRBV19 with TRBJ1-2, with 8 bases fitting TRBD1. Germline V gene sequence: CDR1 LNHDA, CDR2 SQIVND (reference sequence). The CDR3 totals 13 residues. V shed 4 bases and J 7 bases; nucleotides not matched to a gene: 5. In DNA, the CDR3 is TGTGCCAGTAGTACTCAGGGGGCGCGTGGCTACACCTTC. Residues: CASSTQGARGYTF.

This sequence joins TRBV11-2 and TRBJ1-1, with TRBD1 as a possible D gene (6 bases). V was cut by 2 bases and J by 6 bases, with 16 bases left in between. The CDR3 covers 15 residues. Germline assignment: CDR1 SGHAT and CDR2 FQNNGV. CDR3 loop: CASSLFGGAESEAFF. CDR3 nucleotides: TGTGCCAGCAGCTTATTTGGGGGCGCGGAATCTGAAGCTTTCTTT. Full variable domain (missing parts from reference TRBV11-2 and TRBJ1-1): EAGVAQSPRYKIIEKRQSVAFWCNPISGHATLYWYQQILGQGPKLLIQFQNNGVVDDSQLPKDRFSAERLKGVDSTLKIQPAKLEDSAVYLCASSLFGGAESEAFFGQGTRLTVV.

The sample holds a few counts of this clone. In DNA, the CDR3 is TGTGCCAGCAGCTTAAAGCGGGGGAGCCCCACGAGCTCCTACGAGCAGTACTTC. As protein: CASSLKRGSPTSSYEQYF. The V call is TRBV7-2, the J call TRBJ2-7; 8 bases map to TRBD2. Trimming cost V 2 bases and J 0 bases; bases outside gene matches: 12. The CDR3 has 18 residues. Looked up from germline, CDR1 is SGHTA and CDR2 is FQGNSA.

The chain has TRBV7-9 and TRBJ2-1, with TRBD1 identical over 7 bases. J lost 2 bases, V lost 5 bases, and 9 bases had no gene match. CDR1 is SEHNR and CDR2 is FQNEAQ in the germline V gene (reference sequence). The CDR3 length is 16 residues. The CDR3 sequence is CASSRITGVAYNEQFF. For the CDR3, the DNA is TGTGCCAGCAGCCGTATAACAGGGGTAGCCTACAATGAGCAGTTCTTC.

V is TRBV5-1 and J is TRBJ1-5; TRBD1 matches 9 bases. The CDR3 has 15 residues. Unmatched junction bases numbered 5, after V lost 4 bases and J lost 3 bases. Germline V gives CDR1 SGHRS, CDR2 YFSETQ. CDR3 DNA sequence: TGCGCCAGCAGCGCCGGGACAGGGTCCAATCAGCCCCAGCATTTT. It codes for CASSAGTGSNQPQHF.

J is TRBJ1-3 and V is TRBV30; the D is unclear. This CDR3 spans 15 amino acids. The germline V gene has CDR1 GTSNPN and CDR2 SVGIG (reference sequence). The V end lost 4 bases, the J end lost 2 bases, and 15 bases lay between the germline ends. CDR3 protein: CAWTRRAAAGNTIYF. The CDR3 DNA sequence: TGTGCCTGGACAAGAAGGGCAGCGGCTGGAAACACCATATATTTT.

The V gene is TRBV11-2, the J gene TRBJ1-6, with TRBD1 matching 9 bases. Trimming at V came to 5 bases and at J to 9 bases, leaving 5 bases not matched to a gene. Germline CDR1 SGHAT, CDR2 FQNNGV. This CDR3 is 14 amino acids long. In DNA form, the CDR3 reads TGTGCCAGCAGCGAACAGGGGGCCAGTTCACCCCTCCACTTT. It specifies CASSEQGASSPLHF.

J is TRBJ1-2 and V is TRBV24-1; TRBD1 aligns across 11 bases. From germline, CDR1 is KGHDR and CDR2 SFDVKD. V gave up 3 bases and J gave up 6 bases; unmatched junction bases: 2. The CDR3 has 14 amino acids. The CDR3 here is CATSDRTGGDGYTF. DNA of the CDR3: TGTGCCACCAGTGATAGGACAGGGGGCGATGGCTACACCTTC.

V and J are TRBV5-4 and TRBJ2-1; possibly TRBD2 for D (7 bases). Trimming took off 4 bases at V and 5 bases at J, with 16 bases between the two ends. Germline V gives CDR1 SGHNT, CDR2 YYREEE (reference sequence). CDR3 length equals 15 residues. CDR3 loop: CASSGGRGSHNEQFF. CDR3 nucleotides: TGTGCCAGCAGCGGGGGGCGGGGGTCCCACAATGAGCAGTTCTTC.

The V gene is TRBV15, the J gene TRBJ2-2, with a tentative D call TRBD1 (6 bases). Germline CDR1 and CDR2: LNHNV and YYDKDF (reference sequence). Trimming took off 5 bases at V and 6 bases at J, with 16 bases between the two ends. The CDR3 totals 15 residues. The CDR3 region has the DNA TGTGCCACCAGCGAACACAGGGTCATCGCCGGGGAGCTGTTTTTT. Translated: CATSEHRVIAGELFF.

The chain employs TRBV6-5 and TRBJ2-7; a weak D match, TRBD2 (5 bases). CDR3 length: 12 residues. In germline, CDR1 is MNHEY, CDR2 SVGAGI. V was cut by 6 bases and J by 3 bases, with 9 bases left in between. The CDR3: CASRRRDYEQYF. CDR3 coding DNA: TGTGCCAGCAGGCGACGGGACTACGAGCAGTACTTC.

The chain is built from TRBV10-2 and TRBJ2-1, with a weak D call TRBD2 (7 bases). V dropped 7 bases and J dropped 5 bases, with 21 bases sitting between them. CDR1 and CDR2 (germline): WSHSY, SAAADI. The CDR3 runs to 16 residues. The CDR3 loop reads CASTQSAAGANNEQFF. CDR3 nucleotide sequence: TGCGCCAGCACCCAATCCGCCGCGGGGGCAAACAATGAGCAGTTCTTC.

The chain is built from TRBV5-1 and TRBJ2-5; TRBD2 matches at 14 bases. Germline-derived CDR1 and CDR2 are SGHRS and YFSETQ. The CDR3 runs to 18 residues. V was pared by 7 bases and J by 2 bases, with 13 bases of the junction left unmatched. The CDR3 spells CASRLGTSGRTPQETQYF. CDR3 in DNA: TGCGCCAGCCGTTTAGGGACTAGCGGGAGAACGCCGCAAGAGACCCAGTACTTC.

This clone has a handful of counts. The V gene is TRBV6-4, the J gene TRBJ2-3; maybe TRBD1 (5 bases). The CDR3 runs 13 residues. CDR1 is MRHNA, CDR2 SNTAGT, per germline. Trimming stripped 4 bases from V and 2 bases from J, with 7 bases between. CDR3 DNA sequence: TGTGCCAGCAGTGGGGGCGCCACAGATACGCAGTATTTT. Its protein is CASSGGATDTQYF.

The CDR3 is CASSVVSQGNGYTF. The CDR3 nucleotides read TGTGCCAGCAGCGTAGTCAGCCAGGGTAATGGCTACACCTTC. This sequence joins TRBV9 and TRBJ1-2; D may be TRBD1 (5 bases). The CDR3 contains 14 residues. With 0 bases removed from V and 6 bases from J, the gap between germline ends came to 12 bases. CDR1 SGDLS and CDR2 YYNGEE come from the germline V gene.

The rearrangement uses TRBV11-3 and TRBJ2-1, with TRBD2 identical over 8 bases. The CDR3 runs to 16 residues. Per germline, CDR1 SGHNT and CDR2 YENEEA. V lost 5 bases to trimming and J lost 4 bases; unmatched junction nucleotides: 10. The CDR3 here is CASSQRESAGYNEQFF. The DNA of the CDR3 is TGTGCCAGCAGCCAGCGGGAGTCGGCTGGGTACAATGAGCAGTTCTTC.

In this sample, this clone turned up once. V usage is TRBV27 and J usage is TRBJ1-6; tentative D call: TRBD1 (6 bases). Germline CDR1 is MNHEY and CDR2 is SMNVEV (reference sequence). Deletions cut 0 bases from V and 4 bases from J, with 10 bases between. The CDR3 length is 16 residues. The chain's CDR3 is CASSLSAGEYNSPLHF. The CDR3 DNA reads TGTGCCAGCAGTTTATCAGCAGGGGAGTATAATTCACCCCTCCACTTT.

CDR3 DNA sequence: TGTGCCAGTAGTAAAAAAGGGACAGCCTCTGAAGAGACCCAGTACTTC. It translates to CASSKKGTASEETQYF. This rearrangement joins TRBV19 to TRBJ2-5; TRBD1 aligns across 7 bases. The CDR3 runs 16 residues. V gave up 4 bases and J gave up 3 bases; unmatched junction bases: 11. Germline V gene data show CDR1 as LNHDA and CDR2 as SQIVND (reference sequence). The full variable domain, rest sourced from reference TRBV19 and TRBJ2-5, is DGGITQSPKYLFRKEGQNVTLSCEQNLNHDAMYWYRQDPGQGLRLIYYSQIVNDFQKGDIAEGYSVSREKKESFPLTVTSAQKNPTAFYLCASSKKGTASEETQYFGPGTRLLVL.